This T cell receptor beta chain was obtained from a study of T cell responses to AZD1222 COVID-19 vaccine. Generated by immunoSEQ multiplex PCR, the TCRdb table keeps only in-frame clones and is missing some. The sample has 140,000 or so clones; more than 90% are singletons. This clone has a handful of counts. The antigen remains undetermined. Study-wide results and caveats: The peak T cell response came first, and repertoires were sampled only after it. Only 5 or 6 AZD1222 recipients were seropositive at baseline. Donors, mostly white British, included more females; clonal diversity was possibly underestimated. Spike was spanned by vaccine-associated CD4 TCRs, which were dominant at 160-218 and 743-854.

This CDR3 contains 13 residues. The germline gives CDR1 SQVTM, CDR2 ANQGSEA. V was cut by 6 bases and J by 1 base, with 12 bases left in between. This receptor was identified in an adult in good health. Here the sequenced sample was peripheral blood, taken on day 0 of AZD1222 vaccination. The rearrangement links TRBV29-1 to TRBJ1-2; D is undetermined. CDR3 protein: CSVASPDNYGYTF. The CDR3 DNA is TGCAGCGTAGCTAGTCCAGATAACTATGGCTACACCTTC.